This T cell receptor beta chain stems from a study of control samples from healthy donors and cancer patients. TCRdb keeps only in-frame clones here, not all; method: immunoSEQ multiplex PCR. The table lists 90,000 to 150,000 clones, around 89% of them singletons. The ends lost 4 bases at V and 5 bases at J; junction bases unmatched: 5. Per germline, CDR1 LNHDA and CDR2 SQIVND (reference sequence). The CDR3 runs to 14 residues. Material for sequencing was blood. The gene calls are TRBV19 and TRBJ1-5; TRBD1 matches 7 bases. This receptor was identified in a middle-aged man in good health. This CDR3 reads CASSTRGQHQPQHF. CDR3 bases: TGTGCCAGTAGTACCCGGGGACAGCATCAGCCCCAGCATTTT.